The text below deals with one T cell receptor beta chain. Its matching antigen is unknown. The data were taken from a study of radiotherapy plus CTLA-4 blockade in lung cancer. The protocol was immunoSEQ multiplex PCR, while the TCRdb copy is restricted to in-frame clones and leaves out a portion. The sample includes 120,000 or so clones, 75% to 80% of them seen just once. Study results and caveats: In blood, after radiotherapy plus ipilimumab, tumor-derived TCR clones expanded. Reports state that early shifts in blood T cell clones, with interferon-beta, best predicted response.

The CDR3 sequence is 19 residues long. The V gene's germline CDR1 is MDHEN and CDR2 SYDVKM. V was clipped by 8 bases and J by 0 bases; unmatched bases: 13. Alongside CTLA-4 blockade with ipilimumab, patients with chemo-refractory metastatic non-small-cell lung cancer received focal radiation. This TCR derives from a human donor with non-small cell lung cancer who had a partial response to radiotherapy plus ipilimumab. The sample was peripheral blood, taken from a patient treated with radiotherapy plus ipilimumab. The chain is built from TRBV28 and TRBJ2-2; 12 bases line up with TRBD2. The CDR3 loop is CASLLAGGRKTTNTGELFF. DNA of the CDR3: TGTGCCAGCCTACTAGCGGGAGGTCGTAAAACTACGAACACCGGGGAGCTGTTTTTT. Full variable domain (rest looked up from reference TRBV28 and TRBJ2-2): DVKVTQSSRYLVKRTGEKVFLECVQDMDHENMFWYRQDPGLGLRLIYFSYDVKMKEKGDIPEGYSVSREKKERFSLILESASTNQTSMYLCASLLAGGRKTTNTGELFFGEGSRLTVL.